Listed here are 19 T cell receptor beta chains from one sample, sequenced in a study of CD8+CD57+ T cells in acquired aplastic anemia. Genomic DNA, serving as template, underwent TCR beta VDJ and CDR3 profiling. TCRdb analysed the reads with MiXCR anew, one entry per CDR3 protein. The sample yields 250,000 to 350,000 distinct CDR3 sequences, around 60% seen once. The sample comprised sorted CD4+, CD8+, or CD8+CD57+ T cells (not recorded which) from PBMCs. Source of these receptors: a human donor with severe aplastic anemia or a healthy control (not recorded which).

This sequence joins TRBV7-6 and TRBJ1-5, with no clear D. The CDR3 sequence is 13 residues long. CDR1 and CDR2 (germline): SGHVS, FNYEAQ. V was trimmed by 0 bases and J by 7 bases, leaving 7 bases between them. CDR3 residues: CASSLARQQPQHF. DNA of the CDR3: TGTGCCAGCAGCTTAGCGCGTCAACAGCCCCAGCATTTT.

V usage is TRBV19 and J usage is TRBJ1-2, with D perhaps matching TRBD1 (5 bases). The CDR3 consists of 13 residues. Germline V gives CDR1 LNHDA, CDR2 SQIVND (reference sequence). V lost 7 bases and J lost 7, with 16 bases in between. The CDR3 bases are TGTGCCAGTAATGACAGAGTGAGGGGTGGCTACACCTTC. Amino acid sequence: CASNDRVRGGYTF.

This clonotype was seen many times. CDR3 nucleotides: TGTGCCACCAGAGGCAGGGGGCTGAACACTGAAGCTTTCTTT. Its translation is CATRGRGLNTEAFF. J is TRBJ1-1 and V is TRBV6-2 or TRBV6-3; 8 nucleotides match TRBD1. CDR3 length: 14 residues. From germline, CDR1 is MNHEY and CDR2 SVGEGT. J lost 0 bases, V lost 10 bases, and 7 bases had no gene match.

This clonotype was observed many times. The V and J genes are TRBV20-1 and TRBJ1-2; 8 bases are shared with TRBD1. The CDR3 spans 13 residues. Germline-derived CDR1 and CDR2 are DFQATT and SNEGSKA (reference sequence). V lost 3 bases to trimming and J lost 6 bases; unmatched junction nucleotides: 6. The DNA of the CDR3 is TGCAGTGCTAGCCTGACAGGGGTTGATGGCTACACCTTC. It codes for CSASLTGVDGYTF.

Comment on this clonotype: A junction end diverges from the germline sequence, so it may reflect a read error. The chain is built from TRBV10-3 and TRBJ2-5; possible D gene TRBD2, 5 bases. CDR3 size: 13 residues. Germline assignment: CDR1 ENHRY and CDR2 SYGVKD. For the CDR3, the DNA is TGTGCCAGCAGTTTTAGGCTAGAGGGAACCGAGCACTTC. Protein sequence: CASSFRLEGTEHF.

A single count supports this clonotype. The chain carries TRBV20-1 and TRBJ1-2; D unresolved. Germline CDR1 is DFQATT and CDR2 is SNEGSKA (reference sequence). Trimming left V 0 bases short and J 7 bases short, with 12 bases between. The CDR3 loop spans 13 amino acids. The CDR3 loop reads CSAREMGWAGYTF. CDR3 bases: TGCAGTGCTAGAGAAATGGGGTGGGCTGGCTACACCTTC.

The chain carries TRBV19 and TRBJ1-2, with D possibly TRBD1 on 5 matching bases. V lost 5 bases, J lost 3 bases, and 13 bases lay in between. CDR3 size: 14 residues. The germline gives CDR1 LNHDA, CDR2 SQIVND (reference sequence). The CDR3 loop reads CASSARVIDYGYTF. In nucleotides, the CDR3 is TGTGCCAGTAGTGCCAGGGTGATCGACTATGGCTACACCTTC.

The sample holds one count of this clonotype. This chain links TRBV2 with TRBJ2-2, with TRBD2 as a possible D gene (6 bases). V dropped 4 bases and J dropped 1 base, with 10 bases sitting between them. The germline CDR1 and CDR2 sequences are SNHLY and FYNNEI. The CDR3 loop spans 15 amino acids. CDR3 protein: CASSAGRQNTGELFF. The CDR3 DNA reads TGTGCCAGCAGTGCCGGGAGACAGAACACCGGGGAGCTGTTTTTT.

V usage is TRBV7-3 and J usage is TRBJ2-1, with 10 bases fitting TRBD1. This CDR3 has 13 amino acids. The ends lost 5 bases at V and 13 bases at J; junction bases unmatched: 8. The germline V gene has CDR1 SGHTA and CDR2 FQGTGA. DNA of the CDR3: TGTGCCAGCAGCGGATGGGACAGGGGACACCAGTTCTTC. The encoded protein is CASSGWDRGHQFF.

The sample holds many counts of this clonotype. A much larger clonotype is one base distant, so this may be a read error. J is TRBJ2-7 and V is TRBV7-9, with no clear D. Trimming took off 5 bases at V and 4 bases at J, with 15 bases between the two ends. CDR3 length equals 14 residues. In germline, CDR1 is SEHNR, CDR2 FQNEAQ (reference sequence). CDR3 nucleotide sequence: TGTGCCAGCAGCACAAGGAAGCCAGCATACGAGCAGTACTTC. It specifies CASSTRKPAYEQYF.

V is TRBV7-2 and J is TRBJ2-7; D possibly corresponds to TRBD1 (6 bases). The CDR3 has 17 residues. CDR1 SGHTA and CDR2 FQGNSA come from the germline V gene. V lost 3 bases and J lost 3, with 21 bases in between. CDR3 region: CASSFYDGTRVFYEQYF. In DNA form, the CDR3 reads TGTGCCAGCAGCTTTTATGACGGGACAAGGGTCTTCTACGAGCAGTACTTC.

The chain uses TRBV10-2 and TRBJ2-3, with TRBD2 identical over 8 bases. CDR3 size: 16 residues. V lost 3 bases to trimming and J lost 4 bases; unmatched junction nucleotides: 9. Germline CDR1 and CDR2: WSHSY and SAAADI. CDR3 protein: CASSDRTSSPPDTQYF. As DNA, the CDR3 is TGCGCCAGCAGTGACCGGACTAGCTCCCCCCCAGATACGCAGTATTTT.

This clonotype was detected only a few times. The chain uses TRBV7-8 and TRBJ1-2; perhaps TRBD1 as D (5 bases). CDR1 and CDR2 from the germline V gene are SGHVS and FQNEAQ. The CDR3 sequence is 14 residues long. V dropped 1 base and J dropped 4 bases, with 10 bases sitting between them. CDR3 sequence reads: CASSLGGGSYGYTF. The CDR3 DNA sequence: TGTGCCAGCAGCTTAGGGGGGGGAAGCTATGGCTACACCTTC.

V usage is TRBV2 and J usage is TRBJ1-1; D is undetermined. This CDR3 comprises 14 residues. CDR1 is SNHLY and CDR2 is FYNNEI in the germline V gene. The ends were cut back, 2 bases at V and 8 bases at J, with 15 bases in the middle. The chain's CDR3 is CASSELGRVSEAFF. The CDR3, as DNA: TGTGCCAGCAGTGAATTGGGTCGGGTATCCGAAGCTTTCTTT.

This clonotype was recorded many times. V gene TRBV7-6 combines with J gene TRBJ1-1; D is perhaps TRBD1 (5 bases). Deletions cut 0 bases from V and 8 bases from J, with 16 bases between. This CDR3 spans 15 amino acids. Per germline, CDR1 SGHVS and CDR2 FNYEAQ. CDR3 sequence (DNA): TGTGCCAGCAGCTTAGCGGGGGAGTCAAGGCGAGAAGCTTTCTTT. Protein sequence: CASSLAGESRREAFF.

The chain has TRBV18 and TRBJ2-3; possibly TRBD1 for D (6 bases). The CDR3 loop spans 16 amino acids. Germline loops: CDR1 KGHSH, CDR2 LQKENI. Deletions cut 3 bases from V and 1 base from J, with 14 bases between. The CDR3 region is CASSPTGLRGTDTQYF. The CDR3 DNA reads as TGTGCCAGCTCACCTACAGGGTTGCGGGGCACAGATACGCAGTATTTT.

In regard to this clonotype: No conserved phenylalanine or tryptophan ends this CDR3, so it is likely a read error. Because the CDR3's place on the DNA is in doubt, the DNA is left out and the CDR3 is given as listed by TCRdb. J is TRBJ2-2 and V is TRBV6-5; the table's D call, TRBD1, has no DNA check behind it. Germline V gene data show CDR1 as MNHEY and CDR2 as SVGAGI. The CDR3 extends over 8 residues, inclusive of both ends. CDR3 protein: CASTGQGG.

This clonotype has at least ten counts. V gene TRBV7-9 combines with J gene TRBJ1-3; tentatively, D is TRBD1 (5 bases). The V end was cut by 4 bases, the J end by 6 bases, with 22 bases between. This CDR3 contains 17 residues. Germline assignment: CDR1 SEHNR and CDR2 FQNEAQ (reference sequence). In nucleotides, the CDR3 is TGTGCCAGCAGCTCCGTGGGGGGTCCTAGTCGGGCAAACACCATATATTTT. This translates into CASSSVGGPSRANTIYF.

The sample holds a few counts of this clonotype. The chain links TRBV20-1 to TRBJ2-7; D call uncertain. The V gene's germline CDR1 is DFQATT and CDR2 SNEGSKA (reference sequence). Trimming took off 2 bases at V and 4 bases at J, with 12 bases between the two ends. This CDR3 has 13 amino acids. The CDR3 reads CSARPLSTYEQYF. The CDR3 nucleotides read TGCAGTGCTAGACCATTATCTACTTACGAGCAGTACTTC.